This T cell receptor (beta chain) derives from a study of OX40 agonist ivuxolimab in advanced cancers. Across the whole study: Clinicians treated patients with ivuxolimab, an agonistic anti-OX40 (CD134) antibody.

Whole-study results and caveats: CD4+ T cells averaged fewer expanded clones than CD8+ T cells.

Some clones are missing from TCRdb's copy, which holds only in-frame ones; the method was immunoSEQ multiplex PCR. Of around 95,000 clones in the sample, approximately 90% were seen once. The CDR3 runs to 13 residues. V dropped 5 bases and J dropped 7 bases, with 15 bases sitting between them. The germline V gene encodes CDR1 MDHEN and CDR2 SYDVKM. A word on this clone: Its matching antigen is unknown.

The clonotype originates from an adult with an advanced solid tumor such as melanoma, head and neck, liver or kidney cancer. The chain has TRBV28 and TRBJ2-7; D gene uncertain. The specimen was CD4+ or CD8+ T cells sorted from blood, collected in a trial of the OX40 agonist ivuxolimab. CDR3 loop: CASSPTIRWEQYF. CDR3 nucleotide sequence: TGTGCCAGCAGTCCCACCATTCGGTGGGAGCAGTACTTC. The variable domain in full, completed from reference TRBV28 and TRBJ2-7, reads DVKVTQSSRYLVKRTGEKVFLECVQDMDHENMFWYRQDPGLGLRLIYFSYDVKMKEKGDIPEGYSVSREKKERFSLILESASTNQTSMYLCASSPTIRWEQYFGPGTRLTVT.